These 27 T cell receptor beta chains were all obtained from the same sample, sequenced in a study of technical replicates of blood from a handful of donors. Sequencing was performed with immunoSEQ multiplex PCR; in TCRdb, only in-frame clones are kept and a portion is missing. The sample shows about 88,000 clones, roughly 94% of them seen only once. Source material: T cells isolated from PBMCs. The receptor set was obtained from a human donor in good health.

The chain couples TRBV9 to TRBJ1-1; D not certain. V was shortened by 0 bases and J by 3 bases, with 6 bases between the two germline ends. The germline CDR1 and CDR2 sequences are SGDLS and YYNGEE. The CDR3 consists of 13 residues. The CDR3 DNA reads as TGTGCCAGCAGCGTAGGTTCCTACACTGAAGCTTTCTTT. This sequence encodes CASSVGSYTEAFF.

This clone showed up just once. V gene TRBV6-5 combines with J gene TRBJ2-2, with TRBD1 identical over 8 bases. V trimming: 5 bases; J trimming: 1 base; junction bases outside the gene matches: 3. The CDR3 loop spans 15 amino acids. The germline V gene has CDR1 MNHEY and CDR2 SVGAGI. The chain's CDR3 is CASSRGTGNTGELFF. In DNA form, the CDR3 reads TGTGCCAGCAGTCGAGGGACAGGGAACACCGGGGAGCTGTTTTTT.

The CDR3 DNA sequence: TGCGCCAGCAGCCAAGCCTCCGATGGCCCTCCTTACACAGATACGCAGTATTTT. It encodes CASSQASDGPPYTDTQYF. V is TRBV4-1 and J is TRBJ2-3; D uncertain. The germline CDR1 and CDR2 sequences are MGHRA and YSYEKL. CDR3 length: 18 amino acids. With 1 base removed from V and 2 bases from J, the gap between germline ends came to 19 bases.

The chain recombines TRBV4-2 with TRBJ1-2; D uncertain. Trimming left V 0 bases short and J 8 bases short, with 10 bases between. Germline V CDR1 and CDR2: LGHNA, YNFKEQ. The CDR3 is made up of 13 amino acids. The CDR3 sequence is CASSQDSGGGYTF. CDR3 in DNA: TGTGCCAGCAGCCAAGATTCGGGCGGGGGCTACACCTTC.

This chain joins TRBV10-3 and TRBJ2-1; TRBD2 is a possible D gene (7 bases). The CDR3 is 15 residues long. The V end lost 5 bases, the J end lost 0 bases, and 11 bases lay between the germline ends. The germline V gene has CDR1 ENHRY and CDR2 SYGVKD. CDR3 region: CAISSRGGSYNEQFF. CDR3 nucleotide sequence: TGTGCCATCAGTTCTAGGGGGGGCTCCTACAATGAGCAGTTCTTC.

CDR3 amino acids: CASSAGIYYEQYF. The CDR3 nucleotides are TGTGCCAGCAGCGCGGGGATCTACTACGAGCAGTACTTC. The chain recombines TRBV11-1 with TRBJ2-7; D possibly corresponds to TRBD2 (6 bases). The V end was cut by 5 bases, the J end by 3 bases, with 11 bases between. The germline V gene encodes CDR1 SGHAT and CDR2 FQDESV (reference sequence). The CDR3 is 13 amino acids. Using reference TRBV11-1 and TRBJ2-7 for the parts outside the CDR3, the full variable domain is EAEVAQSPRYKITEKSQAVAFWCDPISGHATLYWYRQILGQGPELLVQFQDESVVDDSQLPKDRFSAERLKGVDSTLKIQPAELGDSAMYLCASSAGIYYEQYFGPGTRLTVT.

The chain carries TRBV9 and TRBJ2-1; 11 nucleotides agree with TRBD2. The CDR3 has 15 residues. Germline V gene lookup returns CDR1 SGDLS and CDR2 YYNGEE. V dropped 4 bases and J dropped 5; count of bases not matched to a gene: 5. The chain's CDR3 is CASSPTSGSHNEQFF. The CDR3 bases are TGTGCCAGCAGCCCAACTAGCGGGAGCCACAATGAGCAGTTCTTC. Full variable domain (outside the CDR3, taken from reference TRBV9 and TRBJ2-1): DSGVTQTPKHLITATGQRVTLRCSPRSGDLSVYWYQQSLDQGLQFLIQYYNGEERAKGNILERFSAQQFPDLHSELNLSSLELGDSALYFCASSPTSGSHNEQFFGPGTRLTVL.

The chain uses TRBV5-4 and TRBJ2-7; the D gene is possibly TRBD1 (5 bases). The CDR3 is 13 amino acids. Between the trimmed V and J ends, which lost 1 base and 5 bases, there was a span of 10 bases. Germline V CDR1 and CDR2: SGHNT, YYREEE (reference sequence). CDR3 residues: CASSLTGFHEQYF. For the CDR3, the DNA is TGTGCCAGCAGCTTGACAGGTTTCCACGAGCAGTACTTC.

The chain joins TRBV9 to TRBJ2-1; TRBD2 matches 11 bases. The CDR3 is 15 amino acids. The V segment lost 4 bases and the J segment 4 bases; nucleotides outside the gene matches: 4. Germline-derived CDR1 and CDR2 are SGDLS and YYNGEE. The CDR3 protein is CASSLTSGGYNEQFF. The CDR3 region has the DNA TGTGCCAGCAGCCTCACTAGCGGGGGTTACAATGAGCAGTTCTTC.

This clone was seen a single time. The chain links TRBV18 to TRBJ1-2; the D is unclear. Per germline, CDR1 KGHSH and CDR2 LQKENI. The CDR3 contains 15 residues. V was pared by 6 bases and J by 0 bases, with 14 bases between. The CDR3: CASSQRGSSNYGYTF. The CDR3 DNA follows: TGTGCCAGCTCCCAACGGGGATCATCTAACTATGGCTACACCTTC.

V usage is TRBV7-3 and J usage is TRBJ2-3; 10 bases agree with TRBD2. CDR1 and CDR2 (germline): SGHTA, FQGTGA. V lost 2 bases and J lost 4; bases outside the gene matches: 3. The CDR3 runs to 15 residues. Here the CDR3 DNA reads TGTGCCAGCAGCTTAGGTAGCGGGAGGCCAGATACGCAGTATTTT. Translating it yields CASSLGSGRPDTQYF. The full variable domain, completed using reference TRBV7-3 and TRBJ2-3, is GAGVSQTPSNKVTEKGKYVELRCDPISGHTALYWYRQSLGQGPEFLIYFQGTGAADDSGLPNDRFFAVRPEGSVSTLKIQRTERGDSAVYLCASSLGSGRPDTQYFGPGTRLTVL.

The chain joins TRBV9 to TRBJ2-7; D is unresolved. The CDR3 length is 14 residues. Germline V CDR1 and CDR2: SGDLS, YYNGEE. V was shortened by 0 bases and J by 0 bases, with 7 bases between the two germline ends. CDR3 nucleotides: TGTGCCAGCAGCGTAGTCCCTAGCTCCTACGAGCAGTACTTC. The encoded protein is CASSVVPSSYEQYF.

This chain joins TRBV30 and TRBJ2-7; 8 nucleotides match TRBD2. The V gene end was trimmed by 2 bases and the J gene end by 5 bases; junction bases not matched to a gene: 11. In germline, CDR1 is GTSNPN, CDR2 SVGIG (reference sequence). The CDR3 extends over 15 amino acids. The CDR3 sequence: CAWSLRPGLGDEQYF. DNA for the CDR3: TGTGCCTGGAGTCTTCGGCCGGGACTAGGAGACGAGCAGTACTTC.

This clone was picked up one time. V and J are TRBV12-5 and TRBJ1-1; D unclear. CDR3 length equals 14 residues. Deletions cut 6 bases from V and 0 bases from J, with 11 bases between. Per the germline V gene, CDR1 is LGHNT and CDR2 is FRNRAP. CDR3 protein: CASGGLKMNTEAFF. The CDR3 DNA reads TGTGCTAGTGGCGGTCTTAAGATGAACACTGAAGCTTTCTTT. Drawing the rest from reference TRBV12-5 and TRBJ1-1, the complete variable domain is DARVTQTPRHKVTEMGQEVTMRCQPILGHNTVFWYRQTMMQGLELLAYFRNRAPLDDSGMPKDRFSAEMPDATLATLKIQPSEPRDSAVYFCASGGLKMNTEAFFGQGTRLTVV.

J is TRBJ2-7 and V is TRBV25-1; TRBD1 agrees at 8 bases. J was trimmed by 9 bases and V by 8 bases; bases with no gene match: 12. The CDR3 loop spans 13 amino acids. Germline CDR1 is MGHDK and CDR2 is SYGVNS. The CDR3 nucleotides are TGTGCCAGCCGTACAGGGGGTGAAGGGCGGCAGTACTTC. This sequence encodes CASRTGGEGRQYF.

The chain recombines TRBV29-1 with TRBJ1-2; D is perhaps TRBD1 (5 bases). V was pared by 2 bases and J by 4 bases, with 5 bases between. There are 11 residues in the CDR3. CDR1 is SQVTM, CDR2 ANQGSEA, per germline. CDR3 sequence: CSVETGYGYTF. CDR3 DNA: TGCAGCGTTGAAACAGGCTATGGCTACACCTTC.

The chain recombines TRBV9 with TRBJ2-5; 8 nucleotides agree with TRBD2. V trimming: 1 base; J trimming: 4 bases; junction bases outside the gene matches: 0. This CDR3 has 13 residues. The germline gives CDR1 SGDLS, CDR2 YYNGEE. Written as DNA, the CDR3 is TGTGCCAGCAGCGTACTAGCGGGAGAGACCCAGTACTTC. The encoded protein is CASSVLAGETQYF.

In nucleotides, the CDR3 is TGTGCCAGTAGTATAGAGGTTCAGGAAAAACTGTTTTTT. Encoded protein: CASSIEVQEKLFF. V is TRBV19 and J is TRBJ1-4; unclear D gene. Per the germline V gene, CDR1 is LNHDA and CDR2 is SQIVND (reference sequence). Deletions cut 0 bases from V and 8 bases from J, with 7 bases between. CDR3 length: 13 amino acids.

The chain combines TRBV10-3 with TRBJ1-1; D is perhaps TRBD1 (5 bases). CDR3 length: 11 residues. CDR1 is ENHRY and CDR2 is SYGVKD in the germline V gene. V lost 6 bases and J lost 3, with 5 bases in between. Written as DNA, the CDR3 is TGTGCCATCAGGGGGCACACTGAAGCTTTCTTT. Translated, it gives CAIRGHTEAFF.

The CDR3 DNA is TGTGCCAGCAGCTTGACCCTCACCGGGACAGGGCGGAGCTACGAGCAGTACTTC. Protein product: CASSLTLTGTGRSYEQYF. The V call is TRBV11-2, the J call TRBJ2-7; 9 nucleotides line up with TRBD1. Trimming at V came to 3 bases and at J to 3 bases, leaving 15 bases not matched to a gene. Germline V gene data show CDR1 as SGHAT and CDR2 as FQNNGV. The CDR3 extends over 18 amino acids. Supplemented by reference TRBV11-2 and TRBJ2-7, the full variable domain reads EAGVAQSPRYKIIEKRQSVAFWCNPISGHATLYWYQQILGQGPKLLIQFQNNGVVDDSQLPKDRFSAERLKGVDSTLKIQPAKLEDSAVYLCASSLTLTGTGRSYEQYFGPGTRLTVT.

V usage is TRBV19 and J usage is TRBJ1-5, with TRBD1 identical over 9 bases. Germline V gene lookup returns CDR1 LNHDA and CDR2 SQIVND (reference sequence). The CDR3 has 13 amino acids. The V gene end was trimmed by 8 bases and the J gene end by 4 bases; junction bases not matched to a gene: 3. In nucleotides, the CDR3 is TGTGCCAGTGGACAGGGGAGGAATCAGCCCCAGCATTTT. This gives the protein CASGQGRNQPQHF.

The rearrangement uses TRBV19 and TRBJ2-7, with TRBD1 matching over 9 bases. Germline CDR1 is LNHDA and CDR2 is SQIVND (reference sequence). The CDR3 is 12 residues long. The V gene end was trimmed by 9 bases and the J gene end by 2 bases; junction bases not matched to a gene: 2. This CDR3 reads CASGDRAYEQYF. As DNA, the CDR3 is TGTGCCAGCGGGGACAGGGCCTACGAGCAGTACTTC.

This rearrangement joins TRBV2 to TRBJ2-1; D not resolved. Germline CDR1 and CDR2: SNHLY and FYNNEI. This CDR3 is 10 amino acids long. Deletions cut 6 bases from V and 7 bases from J, with 4 bases between. DNA for the CDR3: TGTGCCAGCAGCTTAAATGAGCAGTTCTTC. This gives the protein CASSLNEQFF.

The chain joins TRBV15 to TRBJ2-1; 9 bases are shared with TRBD1. With V trimmed by 4 bases and J by 3 bases, 10 bases remained unmatched. Germline lookup yields CDR1 LNHNV and CDR2 YYDKDF (reference sequence). There are 17 residues in the CDR3. The CDR3 region is CATSIWTGTGFYNEQFF. CDR3 bases: TGTGCCACCAGCATCTGGACCGGGACAGGGTTCTACAATGAGCAGTTCTTC.

This clone has just one count. The chain couples TRBV28 to TRBJ2-7, with a weak D call TRBD1 (5 bases). Trimming took off 3 bases at V and 0 bases at J, with 9 bases between the two ends. Looked up from germline, CDR1 is MDHEN and CDR2 is SYDVKM. The CDR3 is 14 amino acids. CDR3 DNA sequence: TGTGCCAGCAGTTTTCCAGGGAACTCCTACGAGCAGTACTTC. Its protein is CASSFPGNSYEQYF.

The chain has TRBV4-1 and TRBJ1-1; 11 bases align to TRBD1. With 2 bases clipped from V and 7 bases from J, the junction kept 6 bases outside the gene matches. Germline CDR1 is MGHRA and CDR2 is YSYEKL. CDR3 length equals 15 residues. The CDR3 DNA is TGCGCCAGCAGCCAACGGACAGGGGGCGACGGTGAAGCTTTCTTT. This sequence encodes CASSQRTGGDGEAFF.

This clone was counted a few times. This chain links TRBV7-2 with TRBJ2-1; D is ambiguous. Deletions cut 5 bases from V and 3 bases from J, with 14 bases between. Germline CDR1 SGHTA, CDR2 FQGNSA. The CDR3 has 15 residues. The CDR3 DNA reads TGTGCCAGCAGCCGCTCCACGACTGGCTACAATGAGCAGTTCTTC. Residues: CASSRSTTGYNEQFF.